This T cell receptor (beta chain) was captured by sequencing in a study of PD-1 blockade in classical Hodgkin lymphoma. The germline CDR1 and CDR2 sequences are MNHEY and SMNVEV (reference sequence). The CDR3 has 22 residues. V shed 4 bases and J 0 bases; nucleotides not matched to a gene: 24. TCRdb's copy holds only in-frame clones and misses some; the assay was immunoSEQ multiplex PCR. The profile shows almost 100,000 clones, 80% to 95% of them singletons. As concerns this clone: The target antigen is unknown.

Each patient experienced a relapse that followed autologous stem cell transplantation, and brentuximab vedotin exposure varied. Study-level results: There was a significant rise in CD4+ TCR diversity by C4D1, with no such rise for CD8+. What caused the repertoire differences, perhaps disease activity or prior therapy, remains undefined. Lower baseline TCR diversity marked trial partial responders and progressors.

The TCR originated in a human donor with classical Hodgkin lymphoma. Sequencing was performed on peripheral blood mononuclear cells (PBMCs), taken at baseline. This chain uses TRBV27 with TRBJ2-3, with 8 bases fitting TRBD2. The CDR3 DNA reads as TGTGCCAGCAGTTCGCCCAACTCACTAGCGGACACGGACAGAACTAGCACAGATACGCAGTATTTT. Its translation is CASSSPNSLADTDRTSTDTQYF.